One and the same sample provided the 7 T cell receptor beta chains below, sequenced in a study of identical twins. TCRdb reprocessed the 5' RACE reads via MiXCR and lists one record per CDR3 protein. In the table there are over 600,000 distinct CDR3 sequences, 20% to 25% of which are singletons. This sample also belongs to another study, concerning T cells expressing NK-cell markers.

The specimen sequenced was PBMCs. Receptors originate from a woman under 30 in good health.

This clonotype was picked up a small number of times. This chain uses TRBV12-3 or TRBV12-4 with TRBJ2-3; TRBD1 might be the D (5 bases). V dropped 5 bases and J dropped 8 bases, with 11 bases sitting between them. The CDR3 has 12 residues. The CDR3 DNA is TGTGCCAGCAGTCGACAGCTCGGTACGCAGTATTTT. Protein sequence: CASSRQLGTQYF.

The chain has TRBV5-1 and TRBJ1-2; TRBD1 is a possible D gene (5 bases). The CDR3 length is 15 residues. The V gene lost 1 base and the J gene lost 6 bases, with 16 bases spanning the gap. The germline CDR1 and CDR2 sequences are SGHRS and YFSETQ. This chain's CDR3 is CASSLKGREIDGYTF. CDR3 coding DNA: TGCGCCAGCAGCTTGAAGGGCAGGGAGATTGATGGCTACACCTTC.

In its sample, this clonotype was seen once. The chain carries TRBV5-5 and TRBJ2-5; maybe TRBD1 (6 bases). Germline V gives CDR1 SGHKS, CDR2 YYEKEE (reference sequence). The CDR3 sequence is 16 residues long. Deletions cut 1 base from V and 1 base from J, with 14 bases between. The CDR3 loop is CASSLNRQTGQETQYF. The CDR3, as DNA: TGTGCCAGCAGCTTGAACAGACAGACAGGCCAAGAGACCCAGTACTTC.

CDR3 coding DNA: TGCAGTGCTCGGGGACAGAATAATCAGCCCCAGCATTTT. Amino acids: CSARGQNNQPQHF. The chain has TRBV20-1 and TRBJ1-5; TRBD1 aligns across 7 bases. The J segment lost 4 bases and the V segment lost 5 bases, leaving 5 bases of the junction unmatched. Germline CDR1 DFQATT, CDR2 SNEGSKA (reference sequence). The CDR3 runs 13 residues.

This clonotype was counted at least ten times. This chain joins TRBV25-1 and TRBJ1-2; D is perhaps TRBD1 (5 bases). Germline CDR1 MGHDK, CDR2 SYGVNS. V lost 9 bases to trimming and J lost 8 bases, with 19 bases between them. The CDR3 spans 13 residues. CDR3 DNA sequence: TGTGCCAGTCTGCCGGGACCCGGAGGAGGCTACACCTTC. This sequence encodes CASLPGPGGGYTF.

This clonotype was seen repeatedly, ten times or more. The chain has TRBV6-1 and TRBJ1-4; tentative D call: TRBD1 (5 bases). Between the trimmed V and J ends, which lost 8 bases and 9 bases, there was a span of 16 bases. In germline, CDR1 is MNHNS, CDR2 SASEGT. This CDR3 region has 13 residues. CDR3 protein: CASSRGEEKKLFF. CDR3 DNA: TGTGCCAGCTCGAGAGGGGAAGAAAAAAAACTGTTTTTT.

This clonotype was counted between two and nine times. The rearrangement uses TRBV12-3 or TRBV12-4 and TRBJ2-1; a possible D gene is TRBD2 (5 bases). V was cut by 5 bases and J by 4 bases, with 12 bases left in between. This CDR3 is built from 14 residues. Written as DNA, the CDR3 is TGTGCCAGCAGTAGGTCTCGGGGTTACAATGAGCAGTTCTTC. Residues: CASSRSRGYNEQFF.